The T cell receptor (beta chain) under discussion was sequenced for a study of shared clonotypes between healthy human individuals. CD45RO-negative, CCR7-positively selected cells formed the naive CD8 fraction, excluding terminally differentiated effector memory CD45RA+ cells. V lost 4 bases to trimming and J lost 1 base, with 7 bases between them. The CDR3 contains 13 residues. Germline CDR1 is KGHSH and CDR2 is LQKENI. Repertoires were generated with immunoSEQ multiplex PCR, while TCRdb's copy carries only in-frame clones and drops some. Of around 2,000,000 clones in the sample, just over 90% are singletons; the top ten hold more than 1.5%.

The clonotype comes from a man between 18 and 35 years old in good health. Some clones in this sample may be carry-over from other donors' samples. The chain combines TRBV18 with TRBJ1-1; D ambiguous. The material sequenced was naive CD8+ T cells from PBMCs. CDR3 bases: TGTGCCAGCTCACAAACGACGAACACTGAAGCTTTCTTT. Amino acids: CASSQTTNTEAFF. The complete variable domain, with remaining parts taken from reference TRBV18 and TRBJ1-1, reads NAGVMQNPRHLVRRRGQEARLRCSPMKGHSHVYWYRQLPEEGLKFMVYLQKENIIDESGMPKERFSAEFPKEGPSILRIQQVVRGDSAAYFCASSQTTNTEAFFGQGTRLTVV.